This T cell receptor beta chain appears in the sequencing data of a study of human T cells and chemical hapten exposure. Looking at the study overall: A 2 cm by 2 cm inner upper arm patch received 2% DPC for sensitization.

Study findings and constraints: While controls formed fewer of them, expanded TCRs formed significantly more large CDR3 similarity clusters. PT1 expanded TCR numbers tracked positively with patch test score.

Ten or more counts support this clonotype. Antigen unknown. Germline trimming cut 6 bases from V and 5 bases from J; bases unmatched to any gene: 3. The CDR3 is 13 residues long. Germline V CDR1 and CDR2: MDHEN, SYDVKM. This sample's time point: patch test 1, 2 weeks after DPC sensitization. The treatment is: therapeutic diphenylcyclopropenone sensitization with weekly scalp DPC. Total RNA was isolated from unfractionated whole blood. As originally analysed: The median was roughly 100,000 TCRs per sample, ranging 23,224 to 690,600. TCRdb reprocessed the RACE reads with MiXCR, giving one entry per CDR3 protein. In this record, the V and J calls reflect TCRdb's handling and not the investigators' own analysis. This sample has fewer than 50,000 distinct CDR3 sequences; about 4% occur once, and the top ten carry approximately 24%.

The chain joins TRBV28 to TRBJ1-5, with 8 bases identical to TRBD1. The sequence was obtained from a man between 45 and 60 years old with alopecia areata. Some clones in this sample may be carry-over from other donors' samples. Here the sequenced sample was whole blood, taken in connection with sensitization to the hapten diphenylcyclopropenone (DPC). The chain's CDR3 is CASSQTGDQPQHF. The CDR3 DNA is TGTGCCAGCAGCCAGACAGGGGATCAGCCCCAGCATTTT.